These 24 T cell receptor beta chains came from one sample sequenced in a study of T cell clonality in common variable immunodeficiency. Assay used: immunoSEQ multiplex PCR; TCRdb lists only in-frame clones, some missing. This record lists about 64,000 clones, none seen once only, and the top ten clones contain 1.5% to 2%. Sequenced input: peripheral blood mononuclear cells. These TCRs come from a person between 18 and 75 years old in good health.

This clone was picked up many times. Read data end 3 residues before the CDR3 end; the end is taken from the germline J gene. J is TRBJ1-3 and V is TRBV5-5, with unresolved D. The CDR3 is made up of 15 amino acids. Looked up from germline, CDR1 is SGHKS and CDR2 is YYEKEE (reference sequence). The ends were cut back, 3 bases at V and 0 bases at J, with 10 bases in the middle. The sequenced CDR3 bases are TGTGCCAGCAGCTCTACAGTTTACTCTGGAAACACC. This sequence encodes CASSSTVYSGNT. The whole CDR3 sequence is CASSSTVYSGNTIYF.

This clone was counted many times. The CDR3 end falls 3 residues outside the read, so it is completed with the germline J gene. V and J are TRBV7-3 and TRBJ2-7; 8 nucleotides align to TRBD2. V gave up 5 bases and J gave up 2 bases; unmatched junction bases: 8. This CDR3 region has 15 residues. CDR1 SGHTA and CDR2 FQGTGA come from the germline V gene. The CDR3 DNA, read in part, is TGTGCCAGCAGCCCTCAAGCGGGAGCTACCTACGAG. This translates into CASSPQAGATYE. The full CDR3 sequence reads CASSPQAGATYEQYF.

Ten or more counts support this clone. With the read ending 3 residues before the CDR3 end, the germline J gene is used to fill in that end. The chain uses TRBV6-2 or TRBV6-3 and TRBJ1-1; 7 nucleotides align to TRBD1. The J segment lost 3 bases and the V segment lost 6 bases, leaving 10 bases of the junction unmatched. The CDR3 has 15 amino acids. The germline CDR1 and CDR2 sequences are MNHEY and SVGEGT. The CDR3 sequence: CASRTFKTGDTEAFF. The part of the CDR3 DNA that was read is TGTGCCAGCAGAACCTTCAAAACAGGGGACACTGAA.

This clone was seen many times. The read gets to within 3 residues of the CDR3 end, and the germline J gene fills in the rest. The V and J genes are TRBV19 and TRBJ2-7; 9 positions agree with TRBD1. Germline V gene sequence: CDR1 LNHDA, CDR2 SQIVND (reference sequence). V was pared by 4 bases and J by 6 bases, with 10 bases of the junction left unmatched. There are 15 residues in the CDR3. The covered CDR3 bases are TGTGCCAGTAGTAATCAGCCGGGACAGGGAGTCGAG. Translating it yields CASSNQPGQGVE. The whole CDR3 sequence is CASSNQPGQGVEQYF.

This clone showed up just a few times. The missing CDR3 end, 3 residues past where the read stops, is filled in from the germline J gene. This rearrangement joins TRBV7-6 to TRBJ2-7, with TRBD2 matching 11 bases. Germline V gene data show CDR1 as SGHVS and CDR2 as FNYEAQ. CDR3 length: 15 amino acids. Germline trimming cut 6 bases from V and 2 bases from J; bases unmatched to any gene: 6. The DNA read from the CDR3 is TGTGCCAGCAGTACCGGGACTAGCGGCACCTACGAG. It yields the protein CASSTGTSGTYE. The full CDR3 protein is CASSTGTSGTYEQYF.

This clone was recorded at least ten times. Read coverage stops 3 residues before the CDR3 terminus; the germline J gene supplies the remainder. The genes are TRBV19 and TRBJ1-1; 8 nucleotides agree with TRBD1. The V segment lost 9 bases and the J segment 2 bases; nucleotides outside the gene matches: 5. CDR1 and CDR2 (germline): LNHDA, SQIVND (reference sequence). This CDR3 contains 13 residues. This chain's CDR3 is CASGTGDNTEAFF. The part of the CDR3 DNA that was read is TGTGCCAGCGGGACAGGCGATAACACTGAA.

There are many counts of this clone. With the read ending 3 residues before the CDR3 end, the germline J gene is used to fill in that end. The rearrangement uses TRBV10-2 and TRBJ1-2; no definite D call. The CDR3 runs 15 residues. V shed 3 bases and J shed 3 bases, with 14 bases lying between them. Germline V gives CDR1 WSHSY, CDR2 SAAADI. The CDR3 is CASSEIISADYGYTF. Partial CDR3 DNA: TGCGCCAGCAGTGAAATCATCTCGGCGGACTATGGC.

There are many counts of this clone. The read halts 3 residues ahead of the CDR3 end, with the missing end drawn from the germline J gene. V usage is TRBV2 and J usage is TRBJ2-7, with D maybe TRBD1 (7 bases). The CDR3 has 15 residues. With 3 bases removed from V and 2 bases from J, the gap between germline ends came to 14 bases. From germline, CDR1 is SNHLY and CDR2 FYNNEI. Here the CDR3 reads CASSEGGQDPYEQYF. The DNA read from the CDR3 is TGTGCCAGCAGTGAGGGAGGACAGGACCCCTACGAG.

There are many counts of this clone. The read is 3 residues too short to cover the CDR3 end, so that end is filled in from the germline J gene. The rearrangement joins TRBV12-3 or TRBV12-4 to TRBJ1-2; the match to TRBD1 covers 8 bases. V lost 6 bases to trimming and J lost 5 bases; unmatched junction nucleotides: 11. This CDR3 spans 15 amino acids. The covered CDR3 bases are TGTGCCAGCAGCCGCGGACAGGGTTTTAGTTATGGC. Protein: CASSRGQGFSYG. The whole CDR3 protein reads CASSRGQGFSYGYTF.

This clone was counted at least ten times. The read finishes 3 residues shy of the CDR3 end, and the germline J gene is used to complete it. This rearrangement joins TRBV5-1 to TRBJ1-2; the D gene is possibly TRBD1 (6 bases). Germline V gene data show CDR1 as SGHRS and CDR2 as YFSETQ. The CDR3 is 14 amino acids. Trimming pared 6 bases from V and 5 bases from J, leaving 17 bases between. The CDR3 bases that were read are TGCGCCAGCACCCGGGGTATCGGACAGTATGGC. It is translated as CASTRGIGQYG. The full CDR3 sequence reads CASTRGIGQYGYTF.

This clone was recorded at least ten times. CDR3 sequence: CASSLYNSNQPQHF. CDR3 DNA (partial): TGTGCCAGCAGCTTATATAATAGCAATCAGCCC. The gene calls are TRBV11-2 and TRBJ1-5, with D unresolved. Read data end 3 residues before the CDR3 end; the end is taken from the germline J gene. V was trimmed by 2 bases and J by 0 bases, leaving 5 bases between them. There are 14 residues in the CDR3. Per germline, CDR1 SGHAT and CDR2 FQNNGV. Looking up the rest from reference TRBV11-2 and TRBJ1-5 gives the full variable domain: EAGVAQSPRYKIIEKRQSVAFWCNPISGHATLYWYQQILGQGPKLLIQFQNNGVVDDSQLPKDRFSAERLKGVDSTLKIQPAKLEDSAVYLCASSLYNSNQPQHFGDGTRLSIL.

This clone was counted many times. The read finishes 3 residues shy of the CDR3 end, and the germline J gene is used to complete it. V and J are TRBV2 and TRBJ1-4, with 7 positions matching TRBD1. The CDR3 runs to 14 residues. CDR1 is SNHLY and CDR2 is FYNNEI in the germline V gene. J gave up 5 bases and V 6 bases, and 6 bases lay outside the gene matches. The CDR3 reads CASSRTGRNEKLFF. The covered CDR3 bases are TGTGCCAGCAGCAGGACAGGCCGAAATGAAAAA.

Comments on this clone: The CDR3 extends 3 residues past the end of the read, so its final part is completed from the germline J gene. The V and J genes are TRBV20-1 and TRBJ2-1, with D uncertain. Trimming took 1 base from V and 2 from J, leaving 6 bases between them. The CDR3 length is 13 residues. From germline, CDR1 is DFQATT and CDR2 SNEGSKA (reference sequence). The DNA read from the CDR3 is TGCAGTGCTAGAGCCCCAACCTACAATGAG. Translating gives CSARAPTYNE. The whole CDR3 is CSARAPTYNEQFF.

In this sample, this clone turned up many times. The sequenced part of the CDR3 DNA is TGCAGTGTCCCAATGGGCGGGCTAGCGGGAGTCATCGGTGAG. It is translated as CSVPMGGLAGVIGE. The full-length CDR3 reads as CSVPMGGLAGVIGEQFF. The J gene is TRBJ2-1, the V gene TRBV20-1; 10 bases map to TRBD2. Sequencing ends 3 residues short of the CDR3 end; the germline J gene provides the rest. The CDR3 runs 17 residues. The germline V gene has CDR1 DFQATT and CDR2 SNEGSKA (reference sequence). Unmatched junction bases numbered 21, after V lost 7 bases and J lost 9 bases.

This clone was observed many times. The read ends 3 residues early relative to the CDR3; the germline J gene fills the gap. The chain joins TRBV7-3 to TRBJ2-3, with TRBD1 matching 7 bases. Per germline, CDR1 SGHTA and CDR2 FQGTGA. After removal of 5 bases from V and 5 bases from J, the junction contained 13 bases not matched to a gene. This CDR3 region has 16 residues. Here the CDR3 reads CASSTDRAIPRDTQYF. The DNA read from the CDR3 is TGTGCCAGCAGCACTGACAGGGCAATTCCCAGAGATACG.

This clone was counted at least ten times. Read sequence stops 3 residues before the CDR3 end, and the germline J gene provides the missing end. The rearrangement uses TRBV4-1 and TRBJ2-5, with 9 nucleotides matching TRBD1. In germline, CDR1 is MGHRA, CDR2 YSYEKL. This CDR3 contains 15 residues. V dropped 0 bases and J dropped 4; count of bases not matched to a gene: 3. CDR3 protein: CASSQEGTGRETQYF. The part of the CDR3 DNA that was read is TGCGCCAGCAGCCAAGAGGGGACAGGGCGAGAGACC.

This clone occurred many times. CDR3 DNA, as far as it was read: TGCAGCGTGTTTCAGGAGTACCAAGAGACC. This encodes CSVFQEYQET. The entire CDR3 reads CSVFQEYQETQYF. The gene calls are TRBV29-1 and TRBJ2-5, with D unclear. The CDR3 extends 3 residues past the end of the read, so its final part is completed from the germline J gene. The CDR3 totals 13 residues. Germline V lookup: CDR1 SQVTM, CDR2 ANQGSEA. The germline V and J ends were trimmed by 6 bases and 0 bases, with 11 bases remaining between them.

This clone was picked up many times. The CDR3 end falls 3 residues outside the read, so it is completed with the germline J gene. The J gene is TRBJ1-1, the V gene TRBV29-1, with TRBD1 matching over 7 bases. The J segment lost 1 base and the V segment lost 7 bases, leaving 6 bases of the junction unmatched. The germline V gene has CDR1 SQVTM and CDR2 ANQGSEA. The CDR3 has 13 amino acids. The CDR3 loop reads CSAAGQQNTEAFF. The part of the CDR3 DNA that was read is TGCAGCGCTGCGGGACAGCAGAACACTGAA.

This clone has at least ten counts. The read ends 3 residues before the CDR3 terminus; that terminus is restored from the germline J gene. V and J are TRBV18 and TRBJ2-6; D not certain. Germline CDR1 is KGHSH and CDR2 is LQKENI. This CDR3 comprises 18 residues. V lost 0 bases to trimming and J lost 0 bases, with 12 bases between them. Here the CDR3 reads CASSPPWLRSSGANVLTF. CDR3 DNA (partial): TGTGCCAGCTCACCACCCTGGCTTCGATCCTCTGGGGCCAACGTC.

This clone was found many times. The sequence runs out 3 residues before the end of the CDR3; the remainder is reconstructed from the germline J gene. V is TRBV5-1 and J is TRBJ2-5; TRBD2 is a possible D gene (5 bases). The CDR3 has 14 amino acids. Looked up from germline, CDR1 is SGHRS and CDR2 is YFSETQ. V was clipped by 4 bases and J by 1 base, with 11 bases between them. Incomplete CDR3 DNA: TGCGCCAGCAGCGTGACTATTTCCCAAGAGACC. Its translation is CASSVTISQET. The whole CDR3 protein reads CASSVTISQETQYF.

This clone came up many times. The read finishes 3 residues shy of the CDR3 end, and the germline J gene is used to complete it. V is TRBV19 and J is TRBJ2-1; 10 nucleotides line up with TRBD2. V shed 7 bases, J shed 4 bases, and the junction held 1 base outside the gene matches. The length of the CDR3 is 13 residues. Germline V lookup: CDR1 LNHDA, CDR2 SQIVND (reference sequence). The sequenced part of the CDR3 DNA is TGTGCCAGTACTAGCGGGGGATACAATGAG. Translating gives CASTSGGYNE. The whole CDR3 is CASTSGGYNEQFF.

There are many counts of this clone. The sequenced part of the CDR3 DNA is TGCGCCAGCAGCGACGGAGGGTTCACTGAA. Translation: CASSDGGFTE. The entire CDR3 is CASSDGGFTEAFF. The genes are TRBV5-1 and TRBJ1-1; the D is unclear. The read terminates 3 residues ahead of where the CDR3 ends, so the germline J gene completes it. V was pared by 4 bases and J by 4 bases, with 11 bases between. Germline CDR1 reads SGHRS; CDR2 reads YFSETQ. The CDR3 totals 13 residues.

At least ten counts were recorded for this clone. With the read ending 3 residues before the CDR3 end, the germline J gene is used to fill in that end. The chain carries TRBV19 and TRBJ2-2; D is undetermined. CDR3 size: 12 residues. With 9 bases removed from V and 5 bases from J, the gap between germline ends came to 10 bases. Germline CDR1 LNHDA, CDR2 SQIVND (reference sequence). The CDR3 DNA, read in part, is TGTGCCAGGGGTGGCGGAACCGGGGAG. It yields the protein CARGGGTGE. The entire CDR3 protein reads CARGGGTGELFF.

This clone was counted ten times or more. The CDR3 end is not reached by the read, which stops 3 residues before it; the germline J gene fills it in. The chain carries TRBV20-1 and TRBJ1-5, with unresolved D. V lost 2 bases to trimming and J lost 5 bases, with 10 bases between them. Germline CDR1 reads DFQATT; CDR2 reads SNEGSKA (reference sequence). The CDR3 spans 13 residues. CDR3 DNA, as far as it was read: TGCAGTGCTAGACAACAGTTTGATCAGCCC. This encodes CSARQQFDQP. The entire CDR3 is CSARQQFDQPQHF.